This TCR beta chain is from a study of tissue T cells after allogeneic stem cell transplantation. Worth noting for this clone: Genes here carry mouse names. This sample also contains other DNA sequences that code for the same CDR3.

The repertoire was sequenced with immunoSEQ multiplex PCR; TCRdb's copy has only in-frame clones and lacks some. The table records approximately 20,000 clones, 69% of them present only once. Sequences were obtained from blood. The TCR originated in a female BALB/c mouse in good health. The MHC haplotype of the strain is H2-d.

The CDR3 sequence is CASSIYAEQFF. The DNA read from the CDR3 is TGTGCCAGCAGTATTTATGCTGAGCAGTTC. This chain connects TRBV19 to TRBJ2-1; D remains ambiguous. The CDR3 extends 1 residue past the end of the read, so its final part is completed from the germline J gene. V was trimmed by 2 bases and J by 4 bases, leaving 1 base between them. The CDR3 extends over 11 amino acids. The V gene's germline CDR1 is FNHDT and CDR2 SITEND (reference sequence).